One TCR beta chain is described in this entry. What it recognizes is unknown. The same CDR3 arises from other DNA sequences in this sample as well. The CDR3 runs 15 residues. Germline CDR1 and CDR2: LNHDA and SQIVND (reference sequence). V was trimmed by 3 bases and J by 8 bases, leaving 16 bases between them. The data belong to a study of cytomegalovirus exposure and HLA in healthy donors. Overall study findings and caveats: Roughly even sequencing depth across donors was the assumption behind the presence/absence analyses. A missense DCLRE1C variant was associated with V- and J-gene trimming of TCR beta chains in a later analysis, and an independent cohort replicated the association.

13 Jbeta primers and 60 Vbeta primers were used for the PCR. Only in-frame clones appear in the TCRdb table, and some are missing; sequencing was by immunoSEQ multiplex PCR. The table lists about 120,000 clones, 70% to 85% of them singletons. The donors, nominally healthy at sampling, likely had unrecorded immune exposures. This TCR was recovered from a man younger than 35 in good health and CMV-seropositive. The V gene is TRBV19, the J gene TRBJ2-2; D might be TRBD2 (5 bases). The sample taken for sequencing was PBMCs. CDR3 sequence: CASSMLSGFAGELFF. The CDR3 DNA follows: TGTGCCAGTAGTATGCTTTCGGGATTTGCAGGGGAGCTGTTTTTT.